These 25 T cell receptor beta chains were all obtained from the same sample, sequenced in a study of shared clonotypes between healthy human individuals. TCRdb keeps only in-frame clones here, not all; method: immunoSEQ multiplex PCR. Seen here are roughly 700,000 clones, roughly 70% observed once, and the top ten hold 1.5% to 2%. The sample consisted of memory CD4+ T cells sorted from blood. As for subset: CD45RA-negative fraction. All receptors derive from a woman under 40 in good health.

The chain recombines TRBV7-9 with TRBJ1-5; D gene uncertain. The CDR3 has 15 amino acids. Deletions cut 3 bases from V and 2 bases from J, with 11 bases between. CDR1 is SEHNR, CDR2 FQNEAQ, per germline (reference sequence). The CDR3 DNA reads TGTGCCAGCAGCTTCAGAGAGGGAGGCAATCAGCCCCAGCATTTT. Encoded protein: CASSFREGGNQPQHF.

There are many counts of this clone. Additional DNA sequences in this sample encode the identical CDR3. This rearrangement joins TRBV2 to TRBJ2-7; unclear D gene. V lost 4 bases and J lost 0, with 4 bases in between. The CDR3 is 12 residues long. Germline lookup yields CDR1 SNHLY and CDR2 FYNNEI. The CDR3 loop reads CASSVSSYEQYF. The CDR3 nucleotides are TGTGCCAGCAGTGTAAGCTCCTACGAGCAGTACTTC.

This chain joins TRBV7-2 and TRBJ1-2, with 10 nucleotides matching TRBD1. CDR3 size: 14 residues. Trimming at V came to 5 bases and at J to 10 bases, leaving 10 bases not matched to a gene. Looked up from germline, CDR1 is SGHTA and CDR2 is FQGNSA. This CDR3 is CASSHSGGQGLYTF. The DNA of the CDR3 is TGTGCCAGCAGCCATTCGGGGGGACAGGGGCTCTACACCTTC.

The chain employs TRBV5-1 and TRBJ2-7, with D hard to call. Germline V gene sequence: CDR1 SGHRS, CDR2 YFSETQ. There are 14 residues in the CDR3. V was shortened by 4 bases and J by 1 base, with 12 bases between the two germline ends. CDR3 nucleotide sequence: TGCGCCAGCAGCGGATCACTTGATTCCTACGAGCAGTACTTC. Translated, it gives CASSGSLDSYEQYF.

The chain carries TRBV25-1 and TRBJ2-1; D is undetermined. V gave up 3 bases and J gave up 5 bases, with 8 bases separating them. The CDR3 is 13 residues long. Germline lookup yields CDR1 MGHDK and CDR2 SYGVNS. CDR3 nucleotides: TGTGCCAGCAGTGATTTATCGAACAATGAGCAGTTCTTC. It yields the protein CASSDLSNNEQFF.

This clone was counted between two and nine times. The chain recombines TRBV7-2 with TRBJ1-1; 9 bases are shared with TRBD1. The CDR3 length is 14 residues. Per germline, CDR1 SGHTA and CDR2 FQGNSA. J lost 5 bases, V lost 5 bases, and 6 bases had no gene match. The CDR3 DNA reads TGTGCCAGCAGCCCACAGGGGGCGACGACTGAAGCTTTCTTT. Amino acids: CASSPQGATTEAFF.

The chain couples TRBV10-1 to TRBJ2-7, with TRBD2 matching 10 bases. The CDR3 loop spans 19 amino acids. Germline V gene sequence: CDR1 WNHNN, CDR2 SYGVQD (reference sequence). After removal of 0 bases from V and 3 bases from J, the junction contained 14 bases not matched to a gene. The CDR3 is CASSESALAGGRRLYEQYF. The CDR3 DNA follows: TGCGCCAGCAGTGAGTCGGCATTAGCGGGAGGAAGGAGGCTCTACGAGCAGTACTTC.

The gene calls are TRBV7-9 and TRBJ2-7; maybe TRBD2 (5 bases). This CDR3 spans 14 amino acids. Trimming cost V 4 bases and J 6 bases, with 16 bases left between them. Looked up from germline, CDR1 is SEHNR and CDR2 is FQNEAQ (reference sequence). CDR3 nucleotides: TGTGCCAGCAGCTCCGAGGGTCCCTCCCGCGAGCAGTACTTC. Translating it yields CASSSEGPSREQYF.

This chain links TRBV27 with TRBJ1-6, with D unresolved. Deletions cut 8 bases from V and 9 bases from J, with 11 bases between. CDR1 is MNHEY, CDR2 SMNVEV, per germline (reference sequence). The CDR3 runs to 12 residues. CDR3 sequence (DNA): TGTGCCAGCGGACGGGCAAGTTCACCCCTCCACTTT. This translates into CASGRASSPLHF.

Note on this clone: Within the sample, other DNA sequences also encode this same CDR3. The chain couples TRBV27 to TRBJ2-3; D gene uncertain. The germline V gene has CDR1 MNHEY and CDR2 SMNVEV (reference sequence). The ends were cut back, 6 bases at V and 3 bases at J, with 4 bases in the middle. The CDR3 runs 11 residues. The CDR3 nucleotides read TGTGCCAGCAGCCCAACAGATACGCAGTATTTT. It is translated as CASSPTDTQYF.

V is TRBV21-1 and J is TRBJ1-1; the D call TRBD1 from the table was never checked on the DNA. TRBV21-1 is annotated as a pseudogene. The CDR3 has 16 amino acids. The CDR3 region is CASSKRERTGGTEAFF. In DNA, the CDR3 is TGTGCCAGCAGCAAAAGGGAGAGGACAGGGGGCACTGAAGCTTTCTTT.

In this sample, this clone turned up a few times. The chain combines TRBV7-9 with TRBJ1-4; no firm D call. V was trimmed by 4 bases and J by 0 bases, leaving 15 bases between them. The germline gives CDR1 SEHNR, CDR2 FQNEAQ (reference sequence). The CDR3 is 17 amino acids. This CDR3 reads CASSSPGKEATNEKLFF. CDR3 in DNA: TGTGCCAGCAGCTCGCCGGGAAAGGAGGCAACTAATGAAAAACTGTTTTTT. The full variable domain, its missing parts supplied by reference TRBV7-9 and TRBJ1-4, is DTGVSQNPRHKITKRGQNVTFRCDPISEHNRLYWYRQTLGQGPEFLTYFQNEAQLEKSRLLSDRFSAERPKGSFSTLEIQRTEQGDSAMYLCASSSPGKEATNEKLFFGSGTQLSVL.

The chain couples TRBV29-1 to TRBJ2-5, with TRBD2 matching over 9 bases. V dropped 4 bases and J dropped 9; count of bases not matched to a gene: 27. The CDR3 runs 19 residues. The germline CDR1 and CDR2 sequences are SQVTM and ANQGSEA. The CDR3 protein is CSVAVRYTPSGVQGSAQYF. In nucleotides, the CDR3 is TGCAGCGTTGCGGTCCGTTATACACCTAGCGGGGTCCAGGGGTCGGCCCAGTACTTC.

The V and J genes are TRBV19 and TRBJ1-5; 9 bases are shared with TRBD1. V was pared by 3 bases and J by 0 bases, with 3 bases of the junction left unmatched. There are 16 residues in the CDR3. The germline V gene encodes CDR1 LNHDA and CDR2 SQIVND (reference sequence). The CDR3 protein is CASSITGGDSNQPQHF. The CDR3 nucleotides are TGTGCCAGTAGTATTACAGGGGGCGATAGCAATCAGCCCCAGCATTTT.

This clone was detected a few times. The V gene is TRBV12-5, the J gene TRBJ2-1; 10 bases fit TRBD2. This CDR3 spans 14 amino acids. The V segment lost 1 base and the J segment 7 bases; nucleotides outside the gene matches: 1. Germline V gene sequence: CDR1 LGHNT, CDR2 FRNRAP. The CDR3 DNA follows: TGTGCTAGTGGTTTGGGGACTAGCGGTAATGAGCAGTTCTTC. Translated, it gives CASGLGTSGNEQFF.

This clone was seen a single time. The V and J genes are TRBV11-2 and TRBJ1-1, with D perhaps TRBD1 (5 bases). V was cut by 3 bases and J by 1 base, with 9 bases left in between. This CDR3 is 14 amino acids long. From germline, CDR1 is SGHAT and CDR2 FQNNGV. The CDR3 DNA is TGTGCCAGCAGCTTTACAGGACAGAACACTGAAGCTTTCTTT. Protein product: CASSFTGQNTEAFF.

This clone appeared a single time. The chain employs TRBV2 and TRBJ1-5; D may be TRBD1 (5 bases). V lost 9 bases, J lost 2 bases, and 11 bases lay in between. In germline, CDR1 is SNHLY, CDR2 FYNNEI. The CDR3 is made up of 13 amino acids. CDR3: CASERGGNQPQHF. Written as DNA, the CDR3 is TGTGCCAGTGAAAGGGGTGGCAATCAGCCCCAGCATTTT.

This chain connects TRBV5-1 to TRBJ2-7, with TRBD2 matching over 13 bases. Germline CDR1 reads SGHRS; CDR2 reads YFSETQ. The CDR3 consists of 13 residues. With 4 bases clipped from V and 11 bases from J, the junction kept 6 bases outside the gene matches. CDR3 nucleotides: TGCGCCAGCAGCAATCGGACTAGCGGGGGAAAGTACTTC. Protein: CASSNRTSGGKYF.

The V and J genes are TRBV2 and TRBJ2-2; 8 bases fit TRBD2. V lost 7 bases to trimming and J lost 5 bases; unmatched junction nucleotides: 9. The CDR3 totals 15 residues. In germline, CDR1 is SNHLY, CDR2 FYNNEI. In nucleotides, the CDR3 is TGTGCCAGCAAATTGGGACTAGGACCTACCGGGGAGCTGTTTTTT. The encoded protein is CASKLGLGPTGELFF.

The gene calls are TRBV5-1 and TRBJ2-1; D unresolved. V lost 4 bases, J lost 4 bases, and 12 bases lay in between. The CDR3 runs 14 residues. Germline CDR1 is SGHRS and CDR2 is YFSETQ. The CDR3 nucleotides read TGCGCCAGCAGCCCAACTTGGCAGTACAATGAGCAGTTCTTC. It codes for CASSPTWQYNEQFF.

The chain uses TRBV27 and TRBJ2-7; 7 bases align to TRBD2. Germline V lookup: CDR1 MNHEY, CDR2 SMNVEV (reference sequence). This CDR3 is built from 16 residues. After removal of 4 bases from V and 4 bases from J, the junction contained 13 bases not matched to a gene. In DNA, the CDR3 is TGTGCCAGCAGTTCCGTCAGCGGGAAGAAGCGGTACGAGCAGTACTTC. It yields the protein CASSSVSGKKRYEQYF.

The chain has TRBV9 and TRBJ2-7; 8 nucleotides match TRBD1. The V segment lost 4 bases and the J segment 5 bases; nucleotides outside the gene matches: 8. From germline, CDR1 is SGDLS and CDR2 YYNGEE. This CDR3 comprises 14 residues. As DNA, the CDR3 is TGTGCCAGCAGCCCTGGACAGGGTAGCAACGAGCAGTACTTC. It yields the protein CASSPGQGSNEQYF.

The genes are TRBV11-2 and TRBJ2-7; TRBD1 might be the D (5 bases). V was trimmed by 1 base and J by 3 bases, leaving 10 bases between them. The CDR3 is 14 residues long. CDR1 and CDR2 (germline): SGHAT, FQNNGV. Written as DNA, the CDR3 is TGTGCCAGCAGCTTAGCAGGGTCCCTCTACGAGCAGTACTTC. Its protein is CASSLAGSLYEQYF.

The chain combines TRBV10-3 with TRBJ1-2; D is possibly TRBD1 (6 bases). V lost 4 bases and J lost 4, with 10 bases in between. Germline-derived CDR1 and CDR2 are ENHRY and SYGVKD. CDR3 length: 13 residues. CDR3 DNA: TGTGCCATCAGTGGCGGGACACTCTATGGCTACACCTTC. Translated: CAISGGTLYGYTF.

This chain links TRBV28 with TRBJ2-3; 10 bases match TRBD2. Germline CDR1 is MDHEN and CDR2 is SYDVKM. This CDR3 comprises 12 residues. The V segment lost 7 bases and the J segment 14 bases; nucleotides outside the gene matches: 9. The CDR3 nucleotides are TGTGCCAGCACCAGCGGGGGGGGGAAGTTGTATTTT. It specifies CASTSGGGKLYF.